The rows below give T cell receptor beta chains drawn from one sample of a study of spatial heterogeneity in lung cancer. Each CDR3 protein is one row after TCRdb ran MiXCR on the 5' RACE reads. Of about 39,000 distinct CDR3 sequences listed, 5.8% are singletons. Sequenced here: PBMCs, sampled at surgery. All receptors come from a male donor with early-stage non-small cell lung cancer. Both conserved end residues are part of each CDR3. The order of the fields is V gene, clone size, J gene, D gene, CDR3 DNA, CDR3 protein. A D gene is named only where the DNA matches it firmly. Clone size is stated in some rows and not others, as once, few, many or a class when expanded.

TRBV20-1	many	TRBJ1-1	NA	TGCAGTGCTAGAGGGGGCTTTGGGACTGAAGCTTTCTTT	CSARGGFGTEAFF
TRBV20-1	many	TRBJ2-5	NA	TGCAGTGCTAGAGATGGCTCTCTCCCAGAGACCCAGTACTTC	CSARDGSLPETQYF
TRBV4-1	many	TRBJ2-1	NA	TGCGCCAGCAGCCAAGATAGGAGCGCGGGGTCCTACAATGAGCAGTTCTTC	CASSQDRSAGSYNEQFF
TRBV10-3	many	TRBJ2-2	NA	TGTGCCATCAGTGAAAGAAGGGCAAACACCGGGGAGCTGTTTTTT	CAISERRANTGELFF
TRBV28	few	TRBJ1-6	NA	TGTGCCAGCAGTTCGCACCAGGCGGATACACCCCTCCACTTT	CASSSHQADTPLHF
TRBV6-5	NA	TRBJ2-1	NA	TGTGCCAGCAGTTACCGTTTAGCCTCCTACAATGAGCAGTTCTTC	CASSYRLASYNEQFF
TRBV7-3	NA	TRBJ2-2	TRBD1	TGTGCCAGCAGGTCACAGGGGCTGGGCACCGGGGAGCTGTTTTTT	CASRSQGLGTGELFF
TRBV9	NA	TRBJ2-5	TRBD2	TGTGCCAGCAGCGTAGATACTAGCGGGGATGGCCAGTACTTC	CASSVDTSGDGQYF
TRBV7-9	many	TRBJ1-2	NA	TGTGCTGGGGCTCGGGCCCATAACTATGGCTACACCTTC	CAGARAHNYGYTF
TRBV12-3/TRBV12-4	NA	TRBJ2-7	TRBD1	TGTGCCAGCAGATTGACAGGGGGCTCACACGAGCAGTACTTC	CASRLTGGSHEQYF